This entry is about one TCR beta chain. Its antigen is currently unknown. The sample is drawn from a study of OX40 agonist ivuxolimab in advanced cancers. Study at large: Patient treatment consisted of intravenous ivuxolimab administration every 2 weeks at 0.01 to 10 mg/kg. People in dose escalation had one of these cancers: hepatocellular carcinoma, melanoma, renal cell or head and neck cancer. Treatment received earlier with anti-PD-1, anti-PD-L1 or anti-CTLA-4 agents was allowed, and around 36% had some. Study-level findings and limits: At 0.1 to 3.0 mg/kg and by week 6, clonal expansion occurred in CD4+ and CD8+ blood T cells.

Libraries were prepared by immunoSEQ multiplex PCR; TCRdb keeps only in-frame clonotypes and omits some of them. The sample has about 31,000 clones, roughly 88% seen once. Germline V gives CDR1 SGHTA, CDR2 FQGTGA. This CDR3 is built from 15 residues. V was trimmed by 4 bases and J by 2 bases, leaving 13 bases between them. The clonotype originates from an adult with an advanced solid tumor such as melanoma, head and neck, liver or kidney cancer. The rearrangement joins TRBV7-3 to TRBJ2-3, with TRBD1 as a possible D gene (6 bases). Here the sequenced sample was CD4+ or CD8+ T cells sorted from blood, taken in a trial of the OX40 agonist ivuxolimab. CDR3 in amino acids: CASSSGAYYTDTQYF. CDR3 in DNA: TGTGCCAGCAGCTCAGGGGCCTACTACACAGATACGCAGTATTTT.